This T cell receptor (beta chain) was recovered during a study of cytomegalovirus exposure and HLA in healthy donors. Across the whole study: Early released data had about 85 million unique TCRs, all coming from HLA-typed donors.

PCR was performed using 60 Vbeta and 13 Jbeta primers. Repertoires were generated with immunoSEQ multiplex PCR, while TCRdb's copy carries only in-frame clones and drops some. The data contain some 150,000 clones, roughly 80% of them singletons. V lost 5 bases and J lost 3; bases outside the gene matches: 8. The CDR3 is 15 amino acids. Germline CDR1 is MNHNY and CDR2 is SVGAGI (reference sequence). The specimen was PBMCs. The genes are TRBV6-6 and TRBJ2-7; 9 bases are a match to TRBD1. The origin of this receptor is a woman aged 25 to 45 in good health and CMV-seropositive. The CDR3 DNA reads TGTGCCAGCAGTGGACCGACGGGACAGGGCTACGAGCAGTACTTC. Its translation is CASSGPTGQGYEQYF.